This T cell receptor (beta chain) originates from a study of OX40 agonist ivuxolimab in advanced cancers. General observations from the study: In general, CD8+ T cells held more expanded clones than CD4+ did, on average. Some nonresponders likewise displayed low normalized T-cell clonal expansion.

Sequencing used immunoSEQ multiplex PCR; TCRdb keeps in-frame clones, though not all of them. This sample has around 84,000 clones, with about 84% found just once. Concerning this clone: What it recognizes is unknown.

V was pared by 4 bases and J by 7 bases, with 13 bases of the junction left unmatched. Per the germline V gene, CDR1 is SNHLY and CDR2 is FYNNEI. This CDR3 region has 18 residues. The receptor was isolated from an adult with an advanced solid tumor such as melanoma, head and neck, liver or kidney cancer. The V gene is TRBV2, the J gene TRBJ2-1; 13 positions match TRBD2. This specimen consisted of CD4+ or CD8+ T cells sorted from blood, obtained in a trial of the OX40 agonist ivuxolimab. The CDR3 sequence: CASSVGTSGMVGGNEQFF. CDR3 nucleotides: TGTGCCAGCAGTGTCGGGACTAGCGGGATGGTCGGCGGTAATGAGCAGTTCTTC.